This T cell receptor (beta chain) was profiled in a study of blood T cell repertoires in COVID-19. In the study overall: The cDNA or gDNA used as material had been derived from T cells, B-cell-depleted T cells, or PBMCs.

V lost 6 bases and J lost 6, with 15 bases in between. In germline, CDR1 is MNHEY, CDR2 SVGEGT. The CDR3 totals 15 residues. This clone was seen only a few times. The Seattle patients, enrolled during active infection, were followed longitudinally. Only in-frame clones appear in the TCRdb table, and some are missing; sequencing was by immunoSEQ multiplex PCR. The sample comprises more than 200,000 clones, 80% to 90% of which are singletons, and 10% to 13% rests with the top ten. The chain couples TRBV6-2 or TRBV6-3 to TRBJ1-6; tentative D call: TRBD1 (5 bases). Sample: peripheral blood. The receptor was isolated from a woman older than 75 with COVID-19, enrolled during active disease. This CDR3 reads CASSDGGEGNSPLHF. In DNA, the CDR3 is TGTGCCAGCAGCGACGGGGGGGAAGGTAATTCACCCCTCCACTTT.